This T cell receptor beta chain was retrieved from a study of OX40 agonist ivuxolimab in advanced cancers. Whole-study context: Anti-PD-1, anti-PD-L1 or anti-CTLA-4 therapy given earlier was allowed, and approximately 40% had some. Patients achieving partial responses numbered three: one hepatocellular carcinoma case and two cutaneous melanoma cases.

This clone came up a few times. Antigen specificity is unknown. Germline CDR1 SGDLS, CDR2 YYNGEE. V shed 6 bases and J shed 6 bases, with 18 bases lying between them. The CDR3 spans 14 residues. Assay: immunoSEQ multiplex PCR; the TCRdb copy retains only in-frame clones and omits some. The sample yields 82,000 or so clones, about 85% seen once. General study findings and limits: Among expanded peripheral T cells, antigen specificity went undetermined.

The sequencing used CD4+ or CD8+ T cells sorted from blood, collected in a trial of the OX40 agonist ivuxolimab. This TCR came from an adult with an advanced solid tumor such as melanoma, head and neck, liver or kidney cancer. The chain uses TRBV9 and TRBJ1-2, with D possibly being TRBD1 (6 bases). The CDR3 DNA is TGTGCCAGCACACAGGGTGTTGGTGTGGATGGCTACACCTTC. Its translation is CASTQGVGVDGYTF.